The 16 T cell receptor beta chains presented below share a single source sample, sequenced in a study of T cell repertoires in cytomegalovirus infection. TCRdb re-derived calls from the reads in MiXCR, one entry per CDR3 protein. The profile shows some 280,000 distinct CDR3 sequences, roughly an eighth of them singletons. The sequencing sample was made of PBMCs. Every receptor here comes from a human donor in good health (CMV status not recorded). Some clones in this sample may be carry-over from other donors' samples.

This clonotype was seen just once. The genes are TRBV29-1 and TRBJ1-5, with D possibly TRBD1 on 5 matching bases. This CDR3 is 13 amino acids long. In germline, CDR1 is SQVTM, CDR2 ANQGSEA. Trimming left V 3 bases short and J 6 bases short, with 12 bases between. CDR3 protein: CSVESGLGQPQHF. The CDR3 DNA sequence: TGCAGCGTTGAGTCAGGGCTCGGTCAGCCCCAGCATTTT. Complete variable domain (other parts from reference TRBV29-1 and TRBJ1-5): SAVISQKPSRDICQRGTSLTIQCQVDSQVTMMFWYRQQPGQSLTLIATANQGSEATYESGFVIDKFPISRPNLTFSTLTVSNMSPEDSSIYLCSVESGLGQPQHFGDGTRLSIL.

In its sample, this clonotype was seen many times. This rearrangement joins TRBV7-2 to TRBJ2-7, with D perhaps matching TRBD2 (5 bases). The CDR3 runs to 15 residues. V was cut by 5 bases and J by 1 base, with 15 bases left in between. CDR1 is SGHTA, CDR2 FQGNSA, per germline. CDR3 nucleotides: TGTGCCAGCAGCCGGTGGGAGCGGACGTCCTACGAGCAGTACTTC. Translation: CASSRWERTSYEQYF. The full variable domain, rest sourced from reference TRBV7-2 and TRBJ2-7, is GAGVSQSPSNKVTEKGKDVELRCDPISGHTALYWYRQSLGQGLEFLIYFQGNSAPDKSGLPSDRFSAERTGGSVSTLTIQRTQQEDSAVYLCASSRWERTSYEQYFGPGTRLTVT.

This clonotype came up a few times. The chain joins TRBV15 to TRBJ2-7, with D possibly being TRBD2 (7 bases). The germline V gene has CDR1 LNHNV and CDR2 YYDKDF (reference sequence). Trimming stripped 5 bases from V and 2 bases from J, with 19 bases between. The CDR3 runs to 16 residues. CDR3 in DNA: TGTGCCACCAGCCGCCGGGGGGCCGTTGGCCCCTACGAGCAGTACTTC. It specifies CATSRRGAVGPYEQYF.

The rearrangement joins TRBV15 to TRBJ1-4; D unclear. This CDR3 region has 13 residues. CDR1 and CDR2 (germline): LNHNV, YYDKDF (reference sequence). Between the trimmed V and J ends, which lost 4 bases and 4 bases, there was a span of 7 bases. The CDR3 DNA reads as TGTGCCACCAGCATTGGGGTTAATGAAAAACTGTTTTTT. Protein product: CATSIGVNEKLFF.

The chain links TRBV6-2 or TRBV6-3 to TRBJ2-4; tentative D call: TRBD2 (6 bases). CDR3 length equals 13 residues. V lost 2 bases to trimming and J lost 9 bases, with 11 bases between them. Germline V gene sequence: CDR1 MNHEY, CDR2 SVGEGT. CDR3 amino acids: CASSYPGVSIQYF. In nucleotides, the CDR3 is TGTGCCAGCAGTTACCCGGGGGTCAGCATTCAGTACTTC.

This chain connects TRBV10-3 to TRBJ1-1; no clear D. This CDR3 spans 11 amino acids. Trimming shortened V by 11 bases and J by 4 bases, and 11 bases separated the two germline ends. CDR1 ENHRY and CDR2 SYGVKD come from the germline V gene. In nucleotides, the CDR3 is TGTGCCGTCAAGGGAGGCACTGAAGCTTTCTTT. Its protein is CAVKGGTEAFF.

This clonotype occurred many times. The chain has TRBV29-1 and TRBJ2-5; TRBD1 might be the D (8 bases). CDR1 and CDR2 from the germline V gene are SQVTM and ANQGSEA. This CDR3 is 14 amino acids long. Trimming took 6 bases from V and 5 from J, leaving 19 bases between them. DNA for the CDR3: TGCAGCGTCCGACAGGGGACTATTATGGAGACCCAGTACTTC. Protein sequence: CSVRQGTIMETQYF.

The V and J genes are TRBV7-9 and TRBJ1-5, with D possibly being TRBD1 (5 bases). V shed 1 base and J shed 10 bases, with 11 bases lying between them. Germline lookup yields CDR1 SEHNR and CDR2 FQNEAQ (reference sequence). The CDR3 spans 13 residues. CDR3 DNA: TGTGCCAGCAGCTTAGTGCAGGGTCAACCCCAGCATTTT. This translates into CASSLVQGQPQHF.

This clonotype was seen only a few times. The CDR3 bases are TGTGCCAGCAGCTCCCGTGGTCAGGGGAATGGTGGCTACACCTTC. The encoded protein is CASSSRGQGNGGYTF. This chain uses TRBV5-4 with TRBJ1-2; maybe TRBD1 (6 bases). The germline V gene encodes CDR1 SGHNT and CDR2 YYREEE (reference sequence). This CDR3 comprises 15 residues. The ends were cut back, 3 bases at V and 7 bases at J, with 19 bases in the middle.

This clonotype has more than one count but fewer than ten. In nucleotides, the CDR3 is TGTGCCAGCAGCTTACTTGTTCAAGAGACCCAGTACTTC. Protein sequence: CASSLLVQETQYF. The J gene is TRBJ2-5, the V gene TRBV11-2; D is undetermined. CDR3 length equals 13 residues. Germline V gene lookup returns CDR1 SGHAT and CDR2 FQNNGV. Deletions cut 2 bases from V and 2 bases from J, with 6 bases between.

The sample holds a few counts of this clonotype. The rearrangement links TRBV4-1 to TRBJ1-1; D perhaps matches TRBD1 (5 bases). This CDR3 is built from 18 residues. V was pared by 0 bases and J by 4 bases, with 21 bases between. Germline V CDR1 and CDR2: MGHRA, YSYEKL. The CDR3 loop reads CASSQDPPTEPRRTEAFF. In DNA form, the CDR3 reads TGCGCCAGCAGCCAAGATCCTCCGACAGAACCTAGGCGCACTGAAGCTTTCTTT.

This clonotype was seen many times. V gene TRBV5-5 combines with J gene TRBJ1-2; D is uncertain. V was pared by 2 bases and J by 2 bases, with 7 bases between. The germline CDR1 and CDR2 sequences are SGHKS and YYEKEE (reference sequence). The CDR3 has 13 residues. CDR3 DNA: TGTGCCAGCAGCTTTAGTGACAACTATGGCTACACCTTC. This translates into CASSFSDNYGYTF.

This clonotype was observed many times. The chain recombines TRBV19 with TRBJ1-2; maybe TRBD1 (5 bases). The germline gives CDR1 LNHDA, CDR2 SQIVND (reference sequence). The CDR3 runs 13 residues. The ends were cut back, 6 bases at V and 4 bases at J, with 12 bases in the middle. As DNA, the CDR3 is TGTGCCAGTAGCCTGGGAGGGACCTATGGCTACACCTTC. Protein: CASSLGGTYGYTF.

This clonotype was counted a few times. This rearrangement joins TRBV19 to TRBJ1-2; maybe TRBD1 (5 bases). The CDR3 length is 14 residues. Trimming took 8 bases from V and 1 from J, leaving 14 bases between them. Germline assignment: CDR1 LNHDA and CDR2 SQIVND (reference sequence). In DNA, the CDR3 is TGTGCCAGTCAGACTGGTGGGGGTAACTATGGCTACACCTTC. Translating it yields CASQTGGGNYGYTF.

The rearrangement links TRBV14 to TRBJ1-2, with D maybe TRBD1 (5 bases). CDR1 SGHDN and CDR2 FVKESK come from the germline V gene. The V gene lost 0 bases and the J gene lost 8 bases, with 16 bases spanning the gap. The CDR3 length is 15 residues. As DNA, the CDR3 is TGTGCCAGCAGCCAAGATCTATCAGGGAGGGAGGGCTACACCTTC. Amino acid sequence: CASSQDLSGREGYTF.

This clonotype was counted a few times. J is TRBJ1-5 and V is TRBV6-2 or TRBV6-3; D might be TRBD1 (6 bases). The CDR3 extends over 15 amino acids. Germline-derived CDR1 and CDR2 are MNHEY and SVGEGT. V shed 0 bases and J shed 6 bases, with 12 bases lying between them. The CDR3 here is CASSYSLGHPQPQHF. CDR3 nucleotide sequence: TGTGCCAGCAGTTACTCCTTGGGACATCCTCAGCCCCAGCATTTT.